Given below is one T cell receptor (beta chain) in context. Its target is unknown. The sample belongs to a study of response to subunit inactivated influenza vaccine. Study findings and constraints: Each seasonal influenza vaccination recruits few new T cells, the authors suggested.

A single record per CDR3 protein comes from TCRdb applying MiXCR to the RT-PCR reads. The repertoire includes 800,000 to 1,000,000 distinct CDR3 sequences, approximately 21% of them detected once, and roughly a tenth sits in the top ten. This TCR was sampled from a man in his fifties who received an inactivated influenza vaccine. The starting material was PBMCs from blood, obtained 4 to 6 days after vaccination.

CDR3 DNA: TGTGCCAGTAGTATCACCCCCTACGAGCAGTACTTC. It translates to CASSITPYEQYF. V and J are TRBV19 and TRBJ2-7, with D uncertain. There are 12 residues in the CDR3. Deletions cut 3 bases from V and 2 bases from J, with 5 bases between. Looked up from germline, CDR1 is LNHDA and CDR2 is SQIVND (reference sequence).